This T cell receptor (beta chain) appears in the sequencing data of a study of T cells in narcolepsy. Measured with immunoSEQ multiplex PCR; TCRdb has only the in-frame clones, and not every one. The data show 25,000 to 35,000 clones, with roughly four fifths seen just once and about 0.62% held by the top ten. Study-wide results and limits: In some patient and control memory CD4+ samples, autoreactive clones were absent.

This CDR3 is built from 12 residues. V lost 5 bases to trimming and J lost 1 base, with 8 bases between them. The V gene's germline CDR1 is SQVTM and CDR2 ANQGSEA. Concerning this clone itself: Its antigen is not identified.

The sequencing sample was made of memory (CD45RA-) CD4+ T cells from blood. The J gene is TRBJ1-1, the V gene TRBV29-1; the D is unclear. This receptor was identified in a human donor in good health. The CDR3 is CSVSSRNTEAFF. The CDR3 DNA is TGCAGCGTTTCGAGTAGGAACACTGAAGCTTTCTTT.